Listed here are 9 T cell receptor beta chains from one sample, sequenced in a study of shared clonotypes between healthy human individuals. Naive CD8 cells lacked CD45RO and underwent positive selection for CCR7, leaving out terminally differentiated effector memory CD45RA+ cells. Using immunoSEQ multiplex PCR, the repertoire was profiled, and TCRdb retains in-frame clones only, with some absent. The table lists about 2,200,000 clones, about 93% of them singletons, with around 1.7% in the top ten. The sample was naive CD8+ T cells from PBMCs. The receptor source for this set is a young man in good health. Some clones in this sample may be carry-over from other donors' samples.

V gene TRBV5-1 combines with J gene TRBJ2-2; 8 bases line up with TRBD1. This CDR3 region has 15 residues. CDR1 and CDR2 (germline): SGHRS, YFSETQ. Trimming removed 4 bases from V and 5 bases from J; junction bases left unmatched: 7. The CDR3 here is CASSPGQGGTGELFF. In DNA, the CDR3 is TGCGCCAGCAGCCCAGGACAGGGCGGAACCGGGGAGCTGTTTTTT.

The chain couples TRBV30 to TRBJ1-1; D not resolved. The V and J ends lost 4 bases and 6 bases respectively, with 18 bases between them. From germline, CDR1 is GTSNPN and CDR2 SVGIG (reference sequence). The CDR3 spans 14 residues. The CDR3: CAWTFGGLFAEAFF. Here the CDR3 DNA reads TGTGCCTGGACGTTCGGCGGACTGTTCGCTGAAGCTTTCTTT. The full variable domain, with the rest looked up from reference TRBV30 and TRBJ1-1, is SQTIHQWPATLVQPVGSPLSLECTVEGTSNPNLYWYRQAAGRGLQLLFYSVGIGQISSEVPQNLSASRPQDRQFILSSKKLLLSDSGFYLCAWTFGGLFAEAFFGQGTRLTVV.

The CDR3 spells CASSIEAGVVMETQYF. CDR3 coding DNA: TGTGCCAGTAGTATAGAAGCGGGAGTGGTTATGGAGACCCAGTACTTC. This sequence joins TRBV19 and TRBJ2-5, with TRBD2 matching 8 bases. V trimming: 0 bases; J trimming: 5 bases; junction bases outside the gene matches: 8. Germline CDR1 reads LNHDA; CDR2 reads SQIVND (reference sequence). CDR3 length equals 16 residues.

The CDR3 nucleotides read TGTGCCAGCAGTTTCGGCCCGTTCCCCTACGAGCAGTACTTC. Translated: CASSFGPFPYEQYF. The J gene is TRBJ2-7, the V gene TRBV27; D is ambiguous. The CDR3 totals 14 residues. Germline V gives CDR1 MNHEY, CDR2 SMNVEV (reference sequence). V was pared by 3 bases and J by 2 bases, with 11 bases between.

The CDR3, as DNA: TGTGCCAGCAGCCACCCTCGGGGCGGGACCCGAGGGCGCAACACTGAAGCTTTCTTT. Its translation is CASSHPRGGTRGRNTEAFF. This chain uses TRBV5-6 with TRBJ1-1, with D maybe TRBD1 (5 bases). Trimming left V 4 bases short and J 2 bases short, with 27 bases between. This CDR3 contains 19 residues. Germline V gives CDR1 SGHDT, CDR2 YYEEEE.

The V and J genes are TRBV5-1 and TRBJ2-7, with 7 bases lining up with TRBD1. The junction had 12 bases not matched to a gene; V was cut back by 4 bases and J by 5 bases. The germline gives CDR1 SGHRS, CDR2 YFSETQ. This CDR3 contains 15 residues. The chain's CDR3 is CASSPTPGQTDEQYF. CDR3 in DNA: TGCGCCAGCAGCCCCACCCCGGGACAGACCGACGAGCAGTACTTC.

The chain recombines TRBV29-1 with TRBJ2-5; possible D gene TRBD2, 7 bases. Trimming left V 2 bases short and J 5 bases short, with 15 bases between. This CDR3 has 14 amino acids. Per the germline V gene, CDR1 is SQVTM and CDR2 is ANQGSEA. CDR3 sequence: CSVEYRGARETQYF. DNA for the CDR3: TGCAGCGTTGAATACCGGGGGGCGCGGGAGACCCAGTACTTC.

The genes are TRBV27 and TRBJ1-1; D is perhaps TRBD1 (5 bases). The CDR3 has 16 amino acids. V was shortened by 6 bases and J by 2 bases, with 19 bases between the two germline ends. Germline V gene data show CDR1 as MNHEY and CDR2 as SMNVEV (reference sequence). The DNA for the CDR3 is TGTGCCAGCAGGCCGTCGTTGGGGGAGTTCAACACTGAAGCTTTCTTT. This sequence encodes CASRPSLGEFNTEAFF.

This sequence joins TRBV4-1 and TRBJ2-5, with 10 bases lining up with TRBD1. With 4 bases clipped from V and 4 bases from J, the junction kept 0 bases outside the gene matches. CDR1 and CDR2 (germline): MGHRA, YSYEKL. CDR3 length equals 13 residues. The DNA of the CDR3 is TGCGCCAGCAGCCGGACAGGGGGAGAGACCCAGTACTTC. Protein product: CASSRTGGETQYF.